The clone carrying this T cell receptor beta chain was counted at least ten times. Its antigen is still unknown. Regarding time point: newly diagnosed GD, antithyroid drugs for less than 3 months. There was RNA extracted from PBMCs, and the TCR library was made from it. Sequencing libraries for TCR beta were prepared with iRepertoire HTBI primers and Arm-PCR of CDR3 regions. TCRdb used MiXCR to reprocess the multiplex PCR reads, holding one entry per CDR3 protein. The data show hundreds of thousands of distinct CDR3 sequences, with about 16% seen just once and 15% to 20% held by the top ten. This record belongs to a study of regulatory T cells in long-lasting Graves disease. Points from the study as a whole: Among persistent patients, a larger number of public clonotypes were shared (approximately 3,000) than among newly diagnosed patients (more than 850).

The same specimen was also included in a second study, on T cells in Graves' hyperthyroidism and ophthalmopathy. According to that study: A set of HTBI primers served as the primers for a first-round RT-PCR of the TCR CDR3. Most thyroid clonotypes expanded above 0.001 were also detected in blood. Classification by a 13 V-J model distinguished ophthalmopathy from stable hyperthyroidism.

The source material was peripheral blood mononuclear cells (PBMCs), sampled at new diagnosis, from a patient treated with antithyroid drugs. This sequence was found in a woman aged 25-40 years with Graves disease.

The CDR3: CASSLDSAAFTGELFF. The CDR3 coding sequence is TGTGCCAGCAGCTTAGATTCTGCGGCCTTTACCGGGGAGCTGTTTTTT. This sequence joins TRBV11-2 and TRBJ2-2; D not resolved. V lost 0 bases and J lost 5, with 13 bases in between. The CDR3 has 16 residues. Per germline, CDR1 SGHAT and CDR2 FQNNGV.